This T cell receptor beta chain comes out of a study of T cell clusters in autoimmune cytopenias. At the level of the study: Per sample, median TRB depth was approximately 50,000 reads, yielding a median around 2,400 distinct clonotypes.

Germline V gene lookup returns CDR1 SGHKS and CDR2 YYEKEE (reference sequence). The CDR3 is 12 residues long. Study-wide points: TRB repertoire shifts in secondary cytopenia and chronic lymphocytic leukemia mostly reflected lymphoma, not autoimmunity.

One tube held mixed TRB-A and TRB-B primer pools for touch-down PCR. TCRdb reworked the multiplex PCR reads into one entry per CDR3 protein, no DNA. The table lists about 15,000 distinct CDR3 sequences. Points on this clonotype: Antigen unknown.

TRB amplification used around 260 ng of peripheral blood genomic DNA. This same sample was also taken into another study, of T cell repertoires in aging, cancer and after chemotherapy. From that report: Age-matched healthy donors had significantly more diverse, less clonal blood TCR repertoires than untreated cancer patients.

The V call is TRBV5-5, the J call TRBJ2-1; TCRdb names TRBD2, which stays unverified in the absence of DNA. The clonotype comes from a human donor in good health. The source material was peripheral blood. CDR3 sequence: CASSLTSREQFF.